This is a list of T cell receptor beta chains from one sample in a study of OX40 agonist ivuxolimab in advanced cancers. Produced via immunoSEQ multiplex PCR; TCRdb's table is partial and in-frame only. The table records 45,000 to 65,000 clones, 85% to 95% of them present only once. Sequences were derived from CD4+ or CD8+ T cells sorted from blood, sampled in a trial of the OX40 agonist ivuxolimab. The receptor set was obtained from an adult with an advanced solid tumor such as melanoma, head and neck, liver or kidney cancer. The CDR3 runs from the conserved cysteine through the conserved F or W. The D gene is left open where the match is weak. Expanded clones get a size class; other rows say once, few or many, or leave the size out.

clone_size: NA; j_call: TRBJ1-2; cdr3_length: 16; v_call: TRBV4-1; d_call: NA; cdr3_aa: CASSPWSPPETYGYTF; cdr3_nt: TGCGCCAGCAGCCCATGGTCGCCGCCGGAGACCTATGGCTACACCTTC
clone_size: NA; j_call: TRBJ1-5; cdr3_length: 17; v_call: TRBV11-2; d_call: TRBD1; cdr3_aa: CASSKGTGVYSNQPQHF; cdr3_nt: TGTGCCAGCAGCAAAGGGACAGGGGTCTATAGCAATCAGCCCCAGCATTTT
clone_size: NA; j_call: TRBJ1-4; cdr3_length: 13; v_call: TRBV7-8; d_call: TRBD1; cdr3_aa: CASSWGDREKLFF; cdr3_nt: TGTGCCAGCAGCTGGGGGGACAGAGAAAAACTGTTTTTT
clone_size: NA; j_call: TRBJ2-5; cdr3_length: 16; v_call: TRBV19; d_call: NA; cdr3_aa: CASSIVYWDGQETQYF; cdr3_nt: TGTGCCAGTAGTATAGTATACTGGGACGGACAAGAGACCCAGTACTTC
clone_size: once; j_call: TRBJ2-2; cdr3_length: 15; v_call: TRBV7-2; d_call: NA; cdr3_aa: CASSLVVANTGELFF; cdr3_nt: TGTGCCAGCAGCTTAGTGGTGGCGAACACCGGGGAGCTGTTTTTT
clone_size: once; j_call: TRBJ1-5; cdr3_length: 15; v_call: TRBV6-5; d_call: TRBD1; cdr3_aa: CASSYGTGGNQPQHF; cdr3_nt: TGTGCCAGCAGTTACGGGACAGGGGGCAATCAGCCCCAGCATTTT
clone_size: NA; j_call: TRBJ1-5; cdr3_length: 15; v_call: TRBV5-1; d_call: NA; cdr3_aa: CASSLVGGTNQPQHF; cdr3_nt: TGCGCCAGCAGCTTGGTAGGGGGAACGAATCAGCCCCAGCATTTT
clone_size: NA; j_call: TRBJ2-7; cdr3_length: 13; v_call: TRBV5-8; d_call: NA; cdr3_aa: CASSLRGSYEQYF; cdr3_nt: TGTGCCAGCAGCTTGCGGGGTTCCTACGAGCAGTACTTC
clone_size: NA; j_call: TRBJ2-2; cdr3_length: 17; v_call: TRBV7-9; d_call: TRBD2; cdr3_aa: CASSSGGGKRGTGELFF; cdr3_nt: TGTGCCAGCAGCTCGGGAGGAGGGAAACGGGGGACCGGGGAGCTGTTTTTT
clone_size: NA; j_call: TRBJ2-1; cdr3_length: 20; v_call: TRBV28; d_call: TRBD2; cdr3_aa: CASTLWDRGTSGISYNEQFF; cdr3_nt: TGTGCCAGCACCCTCTGGGACAGAGGGACTAGCGGGATTTCCTACAATGAGCAGTTCTTC
clone_size: NA; j_call: TRBJ2-7; cdr3_length: 13; v_call: TRBV6-6; d_call: NA; cdr3_aa: CASSPQDSYEQYF; cdr3_nt: TGTGCCAGCAGTCCCCAGGACTCCTACGAGCAGTACTTC
clone_size: NA; j_call: TRBJ1-2; cdr3_length: 14; v_call: TRBV19; d_call: TRBD1; cdr3_aa: CTSSSQGAHYGYTF; cdr3_nt: TGTACCAGTAGTTCTCAGGGGGCTCACTATGGCTACACCTTC
clone_size: NA; j_call: TRBJ1-1; cdr3_length: 15; v_call: TRBV30; d_call: NA; cdr3_aa: CAWNGGHSMNTEAFF; cdr3_nt: TGTGCCTGGAATGGAGGTCATAGTATGAACACTGAAGCTTTCTTT
clone_size: NA; j_call: TRBJ2-5; cdr3_length: 15; v_call: TRBV9; d_call: TRBD2; cdr3_aa: CASSVVGGPIETQYF; cdr3_nt: TGTGCCAGCAGCGTAGTGGGAGGGCCCATAGAGACCCAGTACTTC
clone_size: NA; j_call: TRBJ2-1; cdr3_length: 15; v_call: TRBV7-9; d_call: TRBD2; cdr3_aa: CASSHPVAGEIEQFF; cdr3_nt: TGTGCCAGCAGCCATCCTGTAGCGGGAGAGATCGAGCAGTTCTTC
clone_size: NA; j_call: TRBJ2-6; cdr3_length: 15; v_call: TRBV19; d_call: NA; cdr3_aa: CASTPWGSGANVLTF; cdr3_nt: TGTGCCAGTACCCCGTGGGGGTCTGGGGCCAACGTCCTGACTTTC
clone_size: NA; j_call: TRBJ1-4; cdr3_length: 15; v_call: TRBV9; d_call: TRBD1; cdr3_aa: CASSATGGINEKLFF; cdr3_nt: TGTGCCAGCAGCGCTACAGGGGGCATCAATGAAAAACTGTTTTTT
clone_size: NA; j_call: TRBJ1-2; cdr3_length: 16; v_call: TRBV5-8; d_call: TRBD1; cdr3_aa: CASSLAGTGLVDGYTF; cdr3_nt: TGTGCCAGCAGCTTGGCCGGGACAGGGTTAGTGGATGGCTACACCTTC
clone_size: NA; j_call: TRBJ2-3; cdr3_length: 16; v_call: TRBV5-1; d_call: NA; cdr3_aa: CASSPYTATNTDTQYF; cdr3_nt: TGCGCCAGCAGCCCATACACTGCGACTAACACAGATACGCAGTATTTT
clone_size: NA; j_call: TRBJ2-5; cdr3_length: 15; v_call: TRBV15; d_call: NA; cdr3_aa: CATSRGEDSQETQYF; cdr3_nt: TGTGCCACCAGCAGAGGCGAGGACAGTCAAGAGACCCAGTACTTC
clone_size: once; j_call: TRBJ2-7; cdr3_length: 14; v_call: TRBV4-2; d_call: NA; cdr3_aa: CASSQETDNYEQYF; cdr3_nt: TGTGCCAGCAGCCAAGAGACTGACAACTACGAGCAGTACTTC
clone_size: NA; j_call: TRBJ1-1; cdr3_length: 15; v_call: TRBV4-1; d_call: TRBD1; cdr3_aa: CASSQPGQGNTEAFF; cdr3_nt: TGCGCCAGCAGCCAGCCGGGACAGGGAAACACTGAAGCTTTCTTT
clone_size: NA; j_call: TRBJ2-1; cdr3_length: 13; v_call: TRBV11-3; d_call: NA; cdr3_aa: CASSLAQGSEQFF; cdr3_nt: TGTGCCAGCAGCTTAGCCCAGGGGAGTGAGCAGTTCTTC